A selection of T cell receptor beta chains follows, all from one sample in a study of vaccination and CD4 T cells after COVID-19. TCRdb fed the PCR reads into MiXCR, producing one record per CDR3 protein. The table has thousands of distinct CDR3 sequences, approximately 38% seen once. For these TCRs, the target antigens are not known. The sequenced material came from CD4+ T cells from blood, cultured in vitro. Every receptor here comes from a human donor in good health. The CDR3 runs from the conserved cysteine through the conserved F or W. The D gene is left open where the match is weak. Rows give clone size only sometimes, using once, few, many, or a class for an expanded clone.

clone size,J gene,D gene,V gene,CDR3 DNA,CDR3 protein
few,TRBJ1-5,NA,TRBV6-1,TGTGCCAGCAAGGCGGGCAATCAGCCCCAGCATTTT,CASKAGNQPQHF
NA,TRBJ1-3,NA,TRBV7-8,TGTGCCAGCAGCTTAGGCAGGGGCGGAAACACCATATATTTT,CASSLGRGGNTIYF
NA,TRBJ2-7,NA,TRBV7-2,TGTGCCAGCAGCTTAGTCTACGAACCCTACGAGCAGTACTTC,CASSLVYEPYEQYF
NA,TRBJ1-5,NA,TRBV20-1,TGCAGTGCTATCGATTGGCTGGGAAAAGGGAGCAATCAGCCCCAGCATTTT,CSAIDWLGKGSNQPQHF
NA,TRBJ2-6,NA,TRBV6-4,TGTGCCAGCAGTGACTCGAGGGGGTCCCCTGGGGCCAACGTCCTGACTTTT,CASSDSRGSPGANVLTF
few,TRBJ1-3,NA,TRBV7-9,TGTGCCAGCAGCTCGATAGCAGTTTTCATTCGCCCCGCCATATATTTT,CASSSIAVFIRPAIYF
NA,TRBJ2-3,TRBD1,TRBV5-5,TGTGCCAGCAGCCAGGGGGCAGATACGCAGTATTTT,CASSQGADTQYF
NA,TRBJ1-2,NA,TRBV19,TGTGCCAGTAGGGGGTATGGCTACACCTTC,CASRGYGYTF
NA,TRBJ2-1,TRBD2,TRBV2,TGTGCCAGCAGTGCCGGACTAGCGGGGAATGAGCAGTTCTTC,CASSAGLAGNEQFF
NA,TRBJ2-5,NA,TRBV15,TGTGCCACCAGCCGCCGGGGGGAGACCCAGTACTTC,CATSRRGETQYF
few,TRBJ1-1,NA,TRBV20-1,TGCAGTGCTAGTGAATCCCCAAACACTGAAGCTTTCTTT,CSASESPNTEAFF
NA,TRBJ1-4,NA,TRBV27,TGTGCCAGCAGCCACGGGGCGGGGAGACTGTTTTTT,CASSHGAGRLFF
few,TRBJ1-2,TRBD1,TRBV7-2,TGTGCCAGCAGCTTGAGCACAGGGGGCTATGGCTACACCTTC,CASSLSTGGYGYTF
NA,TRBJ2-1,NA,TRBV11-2,TGTGCCAGCAGCTTAGATCGAAGGAGGGAGCAGTTCTTC,CASSLDRRREQFF
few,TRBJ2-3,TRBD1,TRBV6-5,TGTGCCAGCAGTTACTCCGGGACAGGGGGCTCCTATTCTGATACGCAGTATTTT,CASSYSGTGGSYSDTQYF
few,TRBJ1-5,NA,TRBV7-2,TGTGCCAGCAGCTTAAGTAGCAATCAGCCCCAGCATTTT,CASSLSSNQPQHF
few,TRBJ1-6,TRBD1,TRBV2,TGTGCCAGCAGTGTACTTGGGACAGGCAATTCACCCCTCCACTTT,CASSVLGTGNSPLHF
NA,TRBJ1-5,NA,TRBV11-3,TGTGCCAGCAGCTTAGTACAATGGGGTTATCAGCCCCAGCATTTT,CASSLVQWGYQPQHF
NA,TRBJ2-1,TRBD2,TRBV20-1,TGCAGTGCTAGAGCCGGGCGGGAGGGCCGTTTTAGTAATGAGCAGTTCTTC,CSARAGREGRFSNEQFF
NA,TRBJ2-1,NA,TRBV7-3,TGTGCCAGCAGCTTAAATCCTGGAGTAGATGAGCAGTTCTTC,CASSLNPGVDEQFF
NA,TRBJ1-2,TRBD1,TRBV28,TGTGCCAGCAGAAATGACAGGGGCTATGGCTACACCTTC,CASRNDRGYGYTF
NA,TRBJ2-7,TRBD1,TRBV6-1,TGTGCGAGTAGCCCTCACCGGGACAGGGCTCTCGAGCAGTACTTC,CASSPHRDRALEQYF
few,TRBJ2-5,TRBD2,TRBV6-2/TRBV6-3,TGTGCCAGCAAAACCGGGACTAGCATAGAGACCCAGTACTTC,CASKTGTSIETQYF
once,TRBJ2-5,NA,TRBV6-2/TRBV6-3,TGTGCCAGCAGTTACCCGGAGGCCCAGTACTTC,CASSYPEAQYF
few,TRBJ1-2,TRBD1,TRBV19,TGTGCCAGTAGTATGGACAGGGAAATGGATGGCTACACCTTC,CASSMDREMDGYTF
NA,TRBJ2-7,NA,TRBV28,TGTGCCAGCTATCCGTTTAGCGCTAGCTACGAGCAGTACTTC,CASYPFSASYEQYF
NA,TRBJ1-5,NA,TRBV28,TGTGCCAGCAGTGACAGCGCCCATAGCAATCAGCCCCAGCATTTT,CASSDSAHSNQPQHF
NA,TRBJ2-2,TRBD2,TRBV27,TGTGCCAGCAGTATAAACCTAGCGGGAGGGGGGCCCGGGGAGCTGTTTTTT,CASSINLAGGGPGELFF
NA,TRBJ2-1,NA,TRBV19,TGTGCCAGTAGTATCGGCCGGATTAGCTCCTACAATGAGCAGTTCTTC,CASSIGRISSYNEQFF
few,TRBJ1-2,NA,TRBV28,TGTGCCAGCAGTCCCTACACAGGACAGAACTATGGCTACACCTTC,CASSPYTGQNYGYTF
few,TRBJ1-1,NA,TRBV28,TGTGCCAGCAGTGACCGAACAGGGTCCACTGAAGCTTTCTTT,CASSDRTGSTEAFF
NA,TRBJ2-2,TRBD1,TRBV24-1,TGTGCCACCAGTGATGTCGTTCGGACAGGGGCAATCGGGGAGCTGTTTTTT,CATSDVVRTGAIGELFF
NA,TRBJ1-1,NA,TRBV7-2,TGTGCCAGCAGCCTTCAGAGGAACACTGAAGCTTTCTTT,CASSLQRNTEAFF
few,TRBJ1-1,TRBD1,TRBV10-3,TGTGCCATCACACAGGGGTTATCCACGGACACTGAAGCTTTCTTT,CAITQGLSTDTEAFF
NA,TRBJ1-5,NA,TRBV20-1,TGCAGTGCCCCACCCCAGGGGTCGGGGCAGCCCCAGCATTTT,CSAPPQGSGQPQHF
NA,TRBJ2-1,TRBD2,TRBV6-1,TGTGCCAGCAGCCTTAAACCCATCACTAGCGGCAATGAGCAGTTCTTC,CASSLKPITSGNEQFF
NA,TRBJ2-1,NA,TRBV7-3,TGTGCCAGCAGCCATAGCGGTGGTTCCTACAATGAGCAGTTCTTC,CASSHSGGSYNEQFF
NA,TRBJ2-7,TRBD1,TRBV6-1,TGTGCCAGTTCGAACCCCCTGGGACAGGCGGTCTACGAGCAGTACTTC,CASSNPLGQAVYEQYF
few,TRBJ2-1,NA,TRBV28,TGTGCCAGCAGACCGGACGGAAGCTCCTACAATGAGCAGTTCTTC,CASRPDGSSYNEQFF
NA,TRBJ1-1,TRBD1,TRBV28,TGTGCCAGCAGTTACCTTGGGCAGGGGGCGTTCACTGAAGCTTTCTTT,CASSYLGQGAFTEAFF
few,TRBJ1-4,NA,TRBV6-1,TGTGCCAGCAGCAACGGGGGGACGGCTAATGAAAAACTGTTTTTT,CASSNGGTANEKLFF
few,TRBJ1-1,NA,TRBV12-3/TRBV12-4,TGTGCCAGCAGTTTATGGTCGGCGACATCAGCTTTCTTT,CASSLWSATSAFF
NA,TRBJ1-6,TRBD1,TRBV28,TGTGCCAGCAGTTCGGGACAGGGGTATTCACCCCTCCACTTT,CASSSGQGYSPLHF
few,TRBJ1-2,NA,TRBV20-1,TGCAGTGCTACCCGCCAGGACGGGAACTATGGCTACACCTTC,CSATRQDGNYGYTF
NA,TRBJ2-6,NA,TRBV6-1,TGTGCCAGCACCCCGACCGGGTCGAGGGTAGCTGGGGCCAACGTCCTGACTTTC,CASTPTGSRVAGANVLTF
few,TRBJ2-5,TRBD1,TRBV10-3,TGTGCCATCAGTTTTCTTGCCGGACAGGGCCCTCAAGAGACCCAGTACTTC,CAISFLAGQGPQETQYF
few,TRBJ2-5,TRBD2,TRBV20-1,TGCAGTTCTAAGCGGGAGGGCCGGGAGACCCAGTACTTC,CSSKREGRETQYF
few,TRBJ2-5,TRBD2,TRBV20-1,TGCAGTGCTAGCGGGTTGGGCGGACTAGCGGGAGAGGGCGTCCAAGAGACCCAGTACTTC,CSASGLGGLAGEGVQETQYF
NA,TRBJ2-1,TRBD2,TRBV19,TGTGCCAGTAGTACCCATAAACTAGCGGACACGGGGAATGAGCAGTTCTTC,CASSTHKLADTGNEQFF
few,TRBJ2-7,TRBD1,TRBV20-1,TGCAGTGCTAGACCGGTTTCCGGGACAGGGGCAGGAAGGGAGCAGTACTTC,CSARPVSGTGAGREQYF
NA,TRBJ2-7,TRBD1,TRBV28,TGTGCCAGCAAGAGACCGGGACAGGTATACGAGCAGTACTTC,CASKRPGQVYEQYF
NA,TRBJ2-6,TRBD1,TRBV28,TGTGCCAGTTTGATAGGACAGGGTGTGGGGGGGGCCAACGTCCTGACTTTC,CASLIGQGVGGANVLTF